The clone carrying this T cell receptor (beta chain) has only a few counts. What it binds is not known. TCRdb reprocessed the reads with MiXCR, giving one entry per CDR3 protein. The data contain tens of thousands of distinct CDR3 sequences, around half of them singletons. This sample is part of a study of T cell repertoires in cytomegalovirus infection. Turning to the study itself: Well-studied HLA-B-restricted CMV epitopes were used in the study alongside recently identified HLA-C-restricted ones. CMV infection plus the matching HLA type was flagged by public TCR beta signatures. Study results and caveats: In two of eight donors, the top clonotype was HLA-C-restricted CMV-specific.

The CDR3 is 14 residues long. CDR1 is SGHVS, CDR2 FNYEAQ, per germline. V dropped 5 bases and J dropped 4 bases, with 15 bases sitting between them. Source: CD8+ T cells from cultured PBMCs, taken from culture after CMV antigen stimulation. This TCR was recovered from a human donor in good health (CMV status not recorded). Some clones in this sample may be carry-over from other donors' samples. The rearrangement links TRBV7-6 to TRBJ2-7, with a weak D call TRBD1 (6 bases). This CDR3 reads CASSPSDRLYEQYF. CDR3 in DNA: TGTGCCAGCAGCCCGTCCGACAGGTTATACGAGCAGTACTTC.